These 5 T cell receptor beta chains were sequenced from one sample in a study of shared clonotypes between healthy human individuals. The assay was immunoSEQ multiplex PCR, and TCRdb's table has in-frame clones only and misses some. The sample has about 2.4 million clones, over 85% seen once. Specimen: naive CD4+ T cells from PBMCs. Sample subset: CD45RA+ positively selected. These receptors all come from a man aged 18 to 29 in good health. Some clones in this sample may be carry-over from other donors' samples.

The chain employs TRBV7-9 and TRBJ1-1, with 7 nucleotides matching TRBD1. Germline loops: CDR1 SEHNR, CDR2 FQNEAQ (reference sequence). Losses at the gene ends were 4 bases for V and 11 bases for J; bases not matched to a gene: 4. This CDR3 has 11 amino acids. DNA for the CDR3: TGTGCCAGCAGCTCTGGGACAGTTGCTTTCTTT. This codes for CASSSGTVAFF.

This chain links TRBV7-9 with TRBJ2-5, with D uncertain. Between the trimmed V and J ends, which lost 3 bases and 5 bases, there was a span of 10 bases. Germline lookup yields CDR1 SEHNR and CDR2 FQNEAQ (reference sequence). The CDR3 loop spans 13 amino acids. The CDR3 protein is CASSLESPETQYF. CDR3 DNA: TGTGCCAGCAGCTTGGAAAGCCCGGAGACCCAGTACTTC.

This rearrangement joins TRBV28 to TRBJ2-7, with a tentative D call TRBD1 (5 bases). Germline V gene lookup returns CDR1 MDHEN and CDR2 SYDVKM. The CDR3 is 16 residues long. V was cut by 4 bases and J by 2 bases, with 18 bases left in between. CDR3 protein: CASSSSSFRVPYEQYF. The CDR3 nucleotides are TGTGCCAGCAGTTCCAGTAGCTTCAGGGTTCCCTACGAGCAGTACTTC.

The V gene is TRBV28, the J gene TRBJ1-2; no firm D call. Germline loops: CDR1 MDHEN, CDR2 SYDVKM. The germline V and J ends were trimmed by 1 base and 8 bases, with 11 bases remaining between them. The CDR3 has 13 amino acids. As DNA, the CDR3 is TGTGCCAGCAGTTTATATCGGGGAAGGGGCTACACCTTC. Encoded protein: CASSLYRGRGYTF.

The chain couples TRBV6-5 to TRBJ2-7; 7 nucleotides agree with TRBD2. Trimming at V came to 0 bases and at J to 1 base, leaving 6 bases not matched to a gene. This CDR3 is built from 16 residues. Per germline, CDR1 MNHEY and CDR2 SVGAGI. The CDR3 region is CASSYSMGGGSYEQYF. The CDR3 nucleotides are TGTGCCAGCAGTTACTCGATGGGCGGGGGATCCTACGAGCAGTACTTC.